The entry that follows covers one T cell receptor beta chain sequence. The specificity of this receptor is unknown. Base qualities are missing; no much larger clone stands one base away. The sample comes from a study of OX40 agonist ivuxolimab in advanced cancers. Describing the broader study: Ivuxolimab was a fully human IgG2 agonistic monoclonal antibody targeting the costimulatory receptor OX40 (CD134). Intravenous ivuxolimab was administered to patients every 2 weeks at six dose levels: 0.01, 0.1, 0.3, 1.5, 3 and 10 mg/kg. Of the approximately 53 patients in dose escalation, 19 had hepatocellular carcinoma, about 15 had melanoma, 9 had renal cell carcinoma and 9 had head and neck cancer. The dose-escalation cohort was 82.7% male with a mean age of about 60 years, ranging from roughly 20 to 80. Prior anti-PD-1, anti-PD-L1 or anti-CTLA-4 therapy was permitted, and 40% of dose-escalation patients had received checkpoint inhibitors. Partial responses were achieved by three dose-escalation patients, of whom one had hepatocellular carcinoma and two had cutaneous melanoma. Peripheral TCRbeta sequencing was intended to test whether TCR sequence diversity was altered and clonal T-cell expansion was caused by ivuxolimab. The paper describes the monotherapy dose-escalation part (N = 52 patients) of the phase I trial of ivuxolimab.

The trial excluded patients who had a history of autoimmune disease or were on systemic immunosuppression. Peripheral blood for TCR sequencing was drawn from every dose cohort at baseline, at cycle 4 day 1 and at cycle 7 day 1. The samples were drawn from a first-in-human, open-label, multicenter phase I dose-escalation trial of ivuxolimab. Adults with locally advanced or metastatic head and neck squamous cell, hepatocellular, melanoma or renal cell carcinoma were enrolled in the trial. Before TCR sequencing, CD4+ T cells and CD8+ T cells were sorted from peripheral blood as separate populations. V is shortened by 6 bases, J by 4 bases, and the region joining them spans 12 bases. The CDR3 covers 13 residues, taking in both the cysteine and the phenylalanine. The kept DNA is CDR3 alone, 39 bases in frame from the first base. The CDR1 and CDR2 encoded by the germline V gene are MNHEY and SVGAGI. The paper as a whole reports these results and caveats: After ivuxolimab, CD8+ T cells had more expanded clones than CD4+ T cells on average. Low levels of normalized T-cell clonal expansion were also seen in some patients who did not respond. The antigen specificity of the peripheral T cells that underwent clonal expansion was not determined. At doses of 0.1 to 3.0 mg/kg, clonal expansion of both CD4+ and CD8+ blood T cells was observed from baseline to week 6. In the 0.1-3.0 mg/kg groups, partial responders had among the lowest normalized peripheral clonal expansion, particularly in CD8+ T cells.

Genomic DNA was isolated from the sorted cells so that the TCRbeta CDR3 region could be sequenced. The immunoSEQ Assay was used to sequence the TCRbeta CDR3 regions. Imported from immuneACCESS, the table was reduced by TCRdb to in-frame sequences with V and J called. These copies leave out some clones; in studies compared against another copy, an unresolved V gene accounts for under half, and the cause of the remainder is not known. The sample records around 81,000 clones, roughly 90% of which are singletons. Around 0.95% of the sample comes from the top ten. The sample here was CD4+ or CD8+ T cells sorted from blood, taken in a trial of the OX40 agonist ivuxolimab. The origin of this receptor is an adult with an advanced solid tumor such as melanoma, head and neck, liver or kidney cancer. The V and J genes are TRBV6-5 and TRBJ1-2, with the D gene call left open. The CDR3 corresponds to CASSPGQTYGYTF. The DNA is TGTGCCAGCAGCCCCGGCCAAACCTATGGCTACACCTTC.